One and the same sample provided the 29 T cell receptor beta chains below, sequenced in a study of identical twins. A single record per CDR3 protein comes from TCRdb applying MiXCR to the 5' RACE reads. The table includes 500,000 or so distinct CDR3 sequences, about 20% detected once. These data were also filed under a second study, of T cells expressing NK-cell markers.

The sequenced sample consisted of CD4+ T cells sorted from blood. The receptors originated from a woman in her late teens or twenties in good health.

This clonotype was picked up many times. The V call is TRBV11-2, the J call TRBJ2-3; 7 bases fit TRBD1. Trimming removed 3 bases from V and 3 bases from J; junction bases left unmatched: 6. The CDR3 has 15 amino acids. The germline V gene has CDR1 SGHAT and CDR2 FQNNGV. CDR3: CASSFQGVRTDTQYF. The CDR3 coding sequence is TGTGCCAGCAGCTTCCAGGGGGTGAGAACAGATACGCAGTATTTT.

This rearrangement joins TRBV5-1 to TRBJ1-5, with TRBD1 matching 8 bases. The CDR3 extends over 15 amino acids. Per the germline V gene, CDR1 is SGHRS and CDR2 is YFSETQ. V shed 1 base and J 8 bases; nucleotides not matched to a gene: 8. CDR3 bases: TGCGCCAGCAGCTTGTTTGGCGACAGGGGTGAGCCCCAGCATTTT. It codes for CASSLFGDRGEPQHF.

This clonotype was seen at least ten times. The gene calls are TRBV29-1 and TRBJ1-1; D is uncertain. Trimming pared 8 bases from V and 11 bases from J, leaving 18 bases between. CDR1 and CDR2 (germline): SQVTM, ANQGSEA. The CDR3 consists of 11 residues. CDR3 coding DNA: TGCAGCACCCGCGATGGGGTTGGGGCTTTCTTT. Amino acids: CSTRDGVGAFF.

J is TRBJ1-1 and V is TRBV5-1; possibly TRBD1 for D (5 bases). Trimming took 4 bases from V and 7 from J, leaving 14 bases between them. Germline CDR1 reads SGHRS; CDR2 reads YFSETQ. The CDR3 runs to 13 residues. The CDR3 sequence: CASSKGRKLEAFF. CDR3 nucleotide sequence: TGCGCCAGCAGCAAGGGACGGAAACTTGAAGCTTTCTTT. Filled out from reference TRBV5-1 and TRBJ1-1, the complete variable domain reads KAGVTQTPRYLIKTRGQQVTLSCSPISGHRSVSWYQQTPGQGLQFLFEYFSETQRNKGNFPGRFSGRQFSNSRSEMNVSTLELGDSALYLCASSKGRKLEAFFGQGTRLTVV.

V usage is TRBV4-3 and J usage is TRBJ2-3, with D unclear. Germline V gene data show CDR1 as LGHNA and CDR2 as YSLEER. The CDR3 is made up of 14 amino acids. V dropped 0 bases and J dropped 2 bases, with 6 bases sitting between them. The DNA of the CDR3 is TGCGCCAGCAGCCAAGACCCCATCACAGATACGCAGTATTTT. This gives the protein CASSQDPITDTQYF.

This clonotype came up many times. The chain recombines TRBV20-1 with TRBJ2-1; 8 bases line up with TRBD2. J gave up 6 bases and V 5 bases, and 9 bases lay outside the gene matches. This CDR3 comprises 14 residues. Germline CDR1 DFQATT, CDR2 SNEGSKA (reference sequence). The CDR3 region has the DNA TGCAGTGCTGCTCCAACTAGCGGTTTCAATGAGCAGTTCTTC. Its translation is CSAAPTSGFNEQFF.

The CDR3 DNA sequence: TGTGCCAGCAGTTCACGGACAGGGGAGGAAGGCTACACCTTC. The encoded protein is CASSSRTGEEGYTF. The chain recombines TRBV6-5 with TRBJ1-2; 9 nucleotides align to TRBD1. Germline assignment: CDR1 MNHEY and CDR2 SVGAGI. Trimming took 4 bases from V and 8 from J; bases not matched to a gene: 8. This CDR3 spans 14 amino acids.

This chain joins TRBV6-2 or TRBV6-3 and TRBJ2-7; 12 bases align to TRBD2. Germline CDR1 reads MNHEY; CDR2 reads SVGEGT. This CDR3 spans 18 amino acids. The V gene end was trimmed by 2 bases and the J gene end by 6 bases; junction bases not matched to a gene: 14. The CDR3 nucleotides read TGTGCCAGCAGTTACCAACTAGCGGGAGGAACCTGGCTCGGCGAGCAGTACTTC. This sequence encodes CASSYQLAGGTWLGEQYF.

This clonotype has just a few counts. The V call is TRBV18, the J call TRBJ2-7; 14 bases are shared with TRBD2. In germline, CDR1 is KGHSH, CDR2 LQKENI. The CDR3 spans 15 residues. With 4 bases clipped from V and 2 bases from J, the junction kept 1 base outside the gene matches. The CDR3 region has the DNA TGTGCCAGCTCACGACTAGCGGGAGGGCCCTACGAGCAGTACTTC. Translated, it gives CASSRLAGGPYEQYF.

This clonotype turned up a few times. This rearrangement joins TRBV20-1 to TRBJ2-7; TRBD1 matches at 9 bases. The CDR3 is 15 residues long. J gave up 6 bases and V 3 bases, and 12 bases lay outside the gene matches. Germline lookup yields CDR1 DFQATT and CDR2 SNEGSKA (reference sequence). CDR3 bases: TGCAGTGCTAGGATCCATTCGGGACAGGGAGGCGAGCAGTACTTC. Its protein product is CSARIHSGQGGEQYF.

This clonotype was detected many times. The chain employs TRBV5-1 and TRBJ2-7; 11 bases are shared with TRBD1. V shed 6 bases and J 0 bases; nucleotides not matched to a gene: 2. The germline gives CDR1 SGHRS, CDR2 YFSETQ. The CDR3 is 14 amino acids. Here the CDR3 DNA reads TGCGCCAGCAAAGGACAGGGGGCCTCCTACGAGCAGTACTTC. It specifies CASKGQGASYEQYF.

CDR3 in amino acids: CASSPRLAGAGDTQYF. The CDR3 DNA is TGCGCCAGCAGCCCTCGACTAGCGGGGGCAGGGGATACGCAGTATTTT. V usage is TRBV4-1 and J usage is TRBJ2-3; 12 bases fit TRBD2. V shed 4 bases, J shed 6 bases, and the junction held 8 bases outside the gene matches. Germline V gene sequence: CDR1 MGHRA, CDR2 YSYEKL. The CDR3 spans 16 residues.

This clonotype was found a few times. The rearrangement uses TRBV7-2 and TRBJ2-1; D gene uncertain. The V and J ends lost 5 bases and 9 bases respectively, with 11 bases between them. The CDR3 consists of 12 residues. Germline V gene lookup returns CDR1 SGHTA and CDR2 FQGNSA. CDR3 sequence (DNA): TGTGCCAGCAGCCGGATAGCTTCTGAGCAGTTCTTC. Translating it yields CASSRIASEQFF.

This clonotype was counted a few times. CDR3 amino acids: CTSSLIQGATEAFF. Here the CDR3 DNA reads TGCACCAGCAGCCTCATACAGGGGGCAACTGAAGCTTTCTTT. The rearrangement joins TRBV1 to TRBJ1-1; no DNA check was done on the table's D call, TRBD1. TRBV1 is labeled a pseudogene. The CDR3 is 14 residues long.

The chain links TRBV25-1 to TRBJ2-1, with TRBD2 matching over 10 bases. This CDR3 is 14 amino acids long. CDR1 and CDR2 from the germline V gene are MGHDK and SYGVNS. Trimming cost V 6 bases and J 10 bases; bases outside gene matches: 9. The DNA of the CDR3 is TGTGCCAGCAGCCTAGCGGGAGCATTTGGGGAGCAGTTCTTC. Residues: CASSLAGAFGEQFF. The whole variable domain, filled in from reference TRBV25-1 and TRBJ2-1, reads EADIYQTPRYLVIGTGKKITLECSQTMGHDKMYWYQQDPGMELHLIHYSYGVNSTEKGDLSSESTVSRIRTEHFPLTLESARPSHTSQYLCASSLAGAFGEQFFGPGTRLTVL.

The V call is TRBV2, the J call TRBJ1-1; weak D call: TRBD1 (5 bases). CDR1 and CDR2 from the germline V gene are SNHLY and FYNNEI. The germline V and J ends were trimmed by 6 bases and 8 bases, with 10 bases remaining between them. The CDR3 runs to 11 residues. CDR3 sequence reads: CASRSWGEAFF. CDR3 DNA sequence: TGTGCCAGCAGGTCTTGGGGGGAAGCTTTCTTT.

A few counts support this clonotype. The J gene is TRBJ1-1, the V gene TRBV6-1; perhaps TRBD1 as D (5 bases). The CDR3 covers 14 residues. CDR1 MNHNS and CDR2 SASEGT come from the germline V gene. Trimming took off 4 bases at V and 0 bases at J, with 9 bases between the two ends. CDR3: CASSVGLLNTEAFF. CDR3 DNA: TGTGCCAGCAGTGTGGGGCTACTGAACACTGAAGCTTTCTTT.

This clonotype was seen only a few times. DNA of the CDR3: TGTGCCAGCAGTTACAGAAATTCACCCCTCCACTTT. Protein sequence: CASSYRNSPLHF. This chain joins TRBV6-5 and TRBJ1-6, with D unresolved. Germline loops: CDR1 MNHEY, CDR2 SVGAGI. The CDR3 runs 12 residues. V lost 2 bases to trimming and J lost 7 bases, with 3 bases between them.

The chain employs TRBV13 and TRBJ2-1; D gene uncertain. The CDR3 covers 13 residues. V shed 5 bases and J shed 6 bases, with 11 bases lying between them. CDR1 and CDR2 (germline): PRHDT, FYEKMQ (reference sequence). The chain's CDR3 is CASSTWTGNEQFF. CDR3 DNA sequence: TGTGCCAGCAGCACCTGGACGGGCAATGAGCAGTTCTTC.

This clonotype has a handful of counts. CDR3 region: CSARDQGLAGAWEQYF. The CDR3, as DNA: TGCAGTGCTAGAGATCAGGGACTAGCGGGGGCGTGGGAGCAGTACTTC. This rearrangement joins TRBV20-1 to TRBJ2-7, with 14 bases lining up with TRBD2. The CDR3 extends over 16 amino acids. The V and J ends lost 0 bases and 7 bases, in that order; junction bases with no gene match: 8. Germline V gives CDR1 DFQATT, CDR2 SNEGSKA (reference sequence).

This clonotype was observed a handful of times. The chain has TRBV7-9 and TRBJ1-3; 10 bases map to TRBD1. The length of the CDR3 is 14 residues. The ends lost 4 bases at V and 8 bases at J; junction bases unmatched: 5. Germline V gene data show CDR1 as SEHNR and CDR2 as FQNEAQ (reference sequence). The CDR3 is CASSWGDRGDTIYF. DNA for the CDR3: TGTGCCAGCAGCTGGGGGGACAGGGGAGACACCATATATTTT.

The chain employs TRBV15 and TRBJ1-5, with a tentative D call TRBD1 (5 bases). This CDR3 comprises 15 residues. Trimming took 5 bases from V and 7 from J, leaving 18 bases between them. CDR1 is LNHNV, CDR2 YYDKDF, per germline (reference sequence). CDR3 in DNA: TGTGCCACCAGCCTACGACGGGACCGTTCCCAGCCCCAGCATTTT. Translation gives CATSLRRDRSQPQHF.

This clonotype was observed a handful of times. J is TRBJ2-2 and V is TRBV5-1; no definite D call. V was clipped by 2 bases and J by 5 bases, with 10 bases between them. Germline lookup yields CDR1 SGHRS and CDR2 YFSETQ. The length of the CDR3 is 14 residues. The CDR3 spells CASSLRIGTGELFF. For the CDR3, the DNA is TGCGCCAGCAGCTTAAGGATAGGGACCGGGGAGCTGTTTTTT.

There are a few counts of this clonotype. The chain links TRBV5-1 to TRBJ1-1, with a possible D match to TRBD1 (6 bases). Trimming removed 4 bases from V and 11 bases from J, with 15 bases in between. The CDR3 extends over 12 amino acids. Germline lookup yields CDR1 SGHRS and CDR2 YFSETQ. CDR3 amino acids: CASSPDRAYAFF. CDR3 nucleotides: TGCGCCAGCAGCCCGGACAGAGCGTACGCTTTCTTT.

This clonotype was counted only a few times. The rearrangement links TRBV20-1 to TRBJ2-7, with 13 nucleotides matching TRBD2. The CDR3 is made up of 13 amino acids. V lost 6 bases to trimming and J lost 6 bases; unmatched junction nucleotides: 5. Per the germline V gene, CDR1 is DFQATT and CDR2 is SNEGSKA (reference sequence). The CDR3 sequence is CSARTSGGLEQYF. CDR3 in DNA: TGCAGTGCAAGGACTAGCGGGGGACTCGAGCAGTACTTC.

V and J are TRBV20-1 and TRBJ2-7; 15 nucleotides align to TRBD2. V lost 5 bases to trimming and J lost 4 bases; unmatched junction nucleotides: 6. The length of the CDR3 is 15 residues. Germline-derived CDR1 and CDR2 are DFQATT and SNEGSKA (reference sequence). CDR3 DNA sequence: TGCAGTGCTGACACCGGGACTAGCGGGAGGTACGAGCAGTACTTC. As protein: CSADTGTSGRYEQYF.

The chain uses TRBV7-9 and TRBJ1-1; D gene unclear. V gave up 5 bases and J gave up 5 bases, with 18 bases separating them. The germline gives CDR1 SEHNR, CDR2 FQNEAQ (reference sequence). This CDR3 comprises 15 residues. The CDR3 DNA follows: TGTGCCAGCAGCGCCCGCGCAGGCAGGAGGACTGAAGCTTTCTTT. Residues: CASSARAGRRTEAFF.

This clonotype was counted many times. V usage is TRBV6-5 and J usage is TRBJ2-5; 10 nucleotides match TRBD2. This CDR3 is 14 amino acids long. After removal of 4 bases from V and 5 bases from J, the junction contained 4 bases not matched to a gene. Germline loops: CDR1 MNHEY, CDR2 SVGAGI. Here the CDR3 reads CASSSLAGVETQYF. The CDR3 DNA reads TGTGCCAGCAGTTCCCTAGCGGGAGTCGAGACCCAGTACTTC.

The rearrangement links TRBV6-1 to TRBJ2-7; TRBD1 matches 7 bases. With V trimmed by 6 bases and J by 2 bases, 10 bases remained unmatched. CDR1 and CDR2 from the germline V gene are MNHNS and SASEGT. CDR3 length: 15 amino acids. This CDR3 reads CASSSRTGLTYEQYF. The CDR3, as DNA: TGTGCCAGCAGCTCCCGGACAGGTTTAACCTACGAGCAGTACTTC.